This section outlines one T cell receptor (beta chain) sequence together with its context. The antigen remains unidentified. The data derive from a study of blood T cells in healthy people across ages. The study, taken as a whole, reports: It was held that diversity estimates obtained from one million T cells represented underestimates.

Trimming cost V 10 bases and J 10 bases; bases outside gene matches: 13. Per germline, CDR1 SGHTA and CDR2 FQGNSA. The CDR3 extends over 13 amino acids. A second PCR of about 7 to 11 cycles used a sample-barcoded 5' primer and a J-beta primer mix. MiXCR, run by TCRdb on the 5' RACE reads, gives a single entry per CDR3 protein. The sample lists roughly 900,000 distinct CDR3 sequences, about 30% occurring once. This clonotype originated in a woman of 80 years or more in good health. The specimen was blood. J is TRBJ1-5 and V is TRBV7-2; TRBD1 matches 7 bases. CDR3 sequence reads: CATRQGGLDPQHF. The CDR3 DNA follows: TGTGCCACCAGACAGGGAGGGTTAGATCCCCAGCATTTT.